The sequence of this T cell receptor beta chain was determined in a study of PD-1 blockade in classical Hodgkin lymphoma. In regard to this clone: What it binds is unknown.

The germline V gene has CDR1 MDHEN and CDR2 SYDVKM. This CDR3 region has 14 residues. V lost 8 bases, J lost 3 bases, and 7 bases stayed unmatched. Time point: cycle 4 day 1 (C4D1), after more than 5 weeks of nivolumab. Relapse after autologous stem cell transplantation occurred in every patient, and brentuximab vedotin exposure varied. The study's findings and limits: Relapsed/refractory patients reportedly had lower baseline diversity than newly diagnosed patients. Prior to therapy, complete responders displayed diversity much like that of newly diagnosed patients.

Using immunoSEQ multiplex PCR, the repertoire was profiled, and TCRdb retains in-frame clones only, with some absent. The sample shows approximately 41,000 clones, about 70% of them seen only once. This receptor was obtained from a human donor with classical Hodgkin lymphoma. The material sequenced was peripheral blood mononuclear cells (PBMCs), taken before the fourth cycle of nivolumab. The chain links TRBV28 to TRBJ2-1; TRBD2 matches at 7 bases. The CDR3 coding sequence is TGTGCCAGCGACGAGCGGGAAGTCTACAATGAGCAGTTCTTC. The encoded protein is CASDEREVYNEQFF.